This T cell receptor (beta chain) was recorded in a study of blood T cell repertoires in COVID-19. Study summary: Material from acute and convalescent COVID-19 was sourced from the United States, Italy and Spain. PBMCs, B-cell-depleted T cells, or T cells provided the cDNA or gDNA that made up the material.

The CDR3 is 15 residues long. Germline V gives CDR1 SGHVS, CDR2 FQNEAQ. The V end lost 5 bases, the J end lost 2 bases, and 15 bases lay between the germline ends. The table came from immunoSEQ multiplex PCR; TCRdb's copy has only in-frame clones and leaves some out. The table includes some 260,000 clones, roughly 88% detected once. This receptor was obtained from a human donor in a cohort sampled during active COVID-19. The V gene is TRBV7-8, the J gene TRBJ1-1, with unresolved D. Input material: peripheral blood. The chain's CDR3 is CASSLTDRYNTEAFF. CDR3 nucleotides: TGTGCCAGCAGCCTAACCGATAGATATAACACTGAAGCTTTCTTT.